This record covers a single T cell receptor (beta chain). Described time point: after dendritic cell vaccination, including at tumor progression/relapse. This sample was taken from a study of glioma-infiltrating T cells after dendritic cell vaccination. Study-wide context: Dendritic cell vaccine was injected intradermally three times, biweekly.

Assay: immunoSEQ multiplex PCR; the TCRdb copy retains only in-frame clones and omits some. The profile shows tens of thousands of clones, roughly 80% of them singletons. The sequenced sample was blood, obtained after dendritic cell vaccination. The clonotype comes from a human donor with glioblastoma.

Here the CDR3 reads CATSREDRLVDEQFF. The DNA of the CDR3 is TGTGCCACCAGCAGAGAAGATAGACTAGTCGATGAGCAGTTCTTC. V gene TRBV15 combines with J gene TRBJ2-1; a weak D match, TRBD2 (6 bases). The germline V gene encodes CDR1 LNHNV and CDR2 YYDKDF (reference sequence). The V end was cut by 0 bases, the J end by 8 bases, with 14 bases between. The length of the CDR3 is 15 residues.